The 23 T cell receptor beta chains presented below share a single source sample, sequenced in a study of blood T cell dynamics during melanoma immunotherapy. Here immunoSEQ multiplex PCR was the method, and the copy in TCRdb shows in-frame clones only, minus some. The table includes some 5,900 clones, 80% to 85% detected once. Time point: week 3, after first cycle of checkpoint inhibitor. The sample was blood, taken from a patient treated with checkpoint blockade. All receptors derive from a human donor with melanoma.

This clone appeared a few times. The CDR3 region is CASSLLGTSGNTIYF. CDR3 nucleotides: TGCGCCAGCAGCTTGTTAGGTACCTCTGGAAACACCATATATTTT. The rearrangement links TRBV5-1 to TRBJ1-3; D not certain. Germline V lookup: CDR1 SGHRS, CDR2 YFSETQ. This CDR3 contains 15 residues. V lost 1 base and J 0 bases, leaving 8 bases between the germline ends.

The chain recombines TRBV2 with TRBJ2-1, with 7 positions matching TRBD2. Trimming at V came to 1 base and at J to 3 bases, leaving 3 bases not matched to a gene. Per the germline V gene, CDR1 is SNHLY and CDR2 is FYNNEI. CDR3 length: 15 residues. CDR3 DNA sequence: TGTGCCAGCAGTGAAGTTCGGGACTACTACAATGAGCAGTTCTTC. This gives the protein CASSEVRDYYNEQFF.

This clone occurred once. The chain has TRBV5-1 and TRBJ1-2, with 9 positions matching TRBD1. CDR1 and CDR2 (germline): SGHRS, YFSETQ. The V gene end was trimmed by 0 bases and the J gene end by 4 bases; junction bases not matched to a gene: 7. CDR3 length: 16 amino acids. The CDR3 loop is CASSLDRGRDRYGYTF. CDR3 DNA: TGCGCCAGCAGCTTGGACAGGGGGCGAGATCGCTATGGCTACACCTTC.

The V gene is TRBV6-1, the J gene TRBJ1-1; D is ambiguous. The germline V gene encodes CDR1 MNHNS and CDR2 SASEGT. Trimming removed 1 base at V and 6 bases at J, with 12 bases between. The CDR3 is made up of 14 amino acids. The CDR3 DNA follows: TGTGCCAGCAGTGAAGTTGGGGTAATGGCTGAAGCTTTCTTT. Its translation: CASSEVGVMAEAFF.

The rearrangement links TRBV19 to TRBJ1-5; a possible D gene is TRBD1 (5 bases). The CDR3 is made up of 15 amino acids. V was clipped by 5 bases and J by 2 bases, with 13 bases between them. Germline CDR1 is LNHDA and CDR2 is SQIVND (reference sequence). The CDR3 spells CASSLPGGGNQPQHF. In DNA form, the CDR3 reads TGTGCCAGTAGTTTGCCGGGGGGTGGCAATCAGCCCCAGCATTTT.

This clone was counted between two and nine times. The chain has TRBV19 and TRBJ1-1; D remains unclear. Germline-derived CDR1 and CDR2 are LNHDA and SQIVND (reference sequence). The CDR3 is made up of 14 amino acids. The germline V and J ends were trimmed by 2 bases and 0 bases, with 7 bases remaining between them. The CDR3 here is CASSINVLNTEAFF. The CDR3 DNA sequence: TGTGCCAGTAGTATAAACGTGCTGAACACTGAAGCTTTCTTT.

The V and J genes are TRBV10-3 and TRBJ1-2, with D uncertain. CDR1 is ENHRY and CDR2 is SYGVKD in the germline V gene. The length of the CDR3 is 15 residues. Trimming shortened V by 8 bases and J by 0 bases, and 16 bases separated the two germline ends. CDR3 amino acids: CAIVRSYGSNYGYTF. As DNA, the CDR3 is TGTGCCATCGTCAGGAGCTATGGATCTAACTATGGCTACACCTTC.

The chain joins TRBV27 to TRBJ2-7; D possibly corresponds to TRBD1 (6 bases). Germline V gene data show CDR1 as MNHEY and CDR2 as SMNVEV (reference sequence). Trimming pared 5 bases from V and 3 bases from J, leaving 8 bases between. The CDR3 consists of 12 residues. The CDR3 here is CASSLQGYEQYF. Written as DNA, the CDR3 is TGTGCCAGCAGTCTACAGGGCTACGAGCAGTACTTC.

In DNA form, the CDR3 reads TGTGCCAGCAGTATTCAGTACTACGAGCAGTACTTC. Translating gives CASSIQYYEQYF. V is TRBV2 and J is TRBJ2-7; D gene unclear. CDR3 length: 12 amino acids. The germline V gene encodes CDR1 SNHLY and CDR2 FYNNEI. The ends were cut back, 5 bases at V and 3 bases at J, with 8 bases in the middle.

V is TRBV5-6 and J is TRBJ1-1; D perhaps matches TRBD1 (6 bases). This CDR3 contains 16 residues. The germline V gene encodes CDR1 SGHDT and CDR2 YYEEEE. V lost 4 bases and J 9 bases, leaving 25 bases between the germline ends. CDR3 loop: CASSPTTGPLPQKAFF. Written as DNA, the CDR3 is TGTGCCAGCAGCCCCACAACAGGGCCTCTACCCCAAAAAGCTTTCTTT.

V usage is TRBV30 and J usage is TRBJ2-7, with a possible D match to TRBD2 (6 bases). The V end was cut by 3 bases, the J end by 6 bases, with 12 bases between. The CDR3 is made up of 12 amino acids. Germline CDR1 is GTSNPN and CDR2 is SVGIG (reference sequence). The DNA for the CDR3 is TGTGCCTGGAGGGGGCGGGACGGCGAGCAGTACTTC. Its translation is CAWRGRDGEQYF.

In its sample, this clone was seen once. The rearrangement joins TRBV5-4 to TRBJ2-1; a possible D gene is TRBD1 (6 bases). This CDR3 region has 17 residues. Trimming removed 1 base at V and 2 bases at J, with 16 bases between. Germline assignment: CDR1 SGHNT and CDR2 YYREEE (reference sequence). DNA for the CDR3: TGTGCCAGCAGCTTGCCCCGCGAATGGGGGCCCTACAATGAGCAGTTCTTC. Translating gives CASSLPREWGPYNEQFF.

The CDR3 DNA follows: TGTGCCAGCAGCCTCGGGTTCAACACTGAAGCTTTCTTT. Amino acid sequence: CASSLGFNTEAFF. The chain couples TRBV27 to TRBJ1-1; D unclear. Germline CDR1 and CDR2: MNHEY and SMNVEV (reference sequence). The CDR3 contains 13 residues. V lost 6 bases and J lost 2, with 10 bases in between.

The V and J genes are TRBV18 and TRBJ1-1; TRBD1 is a possible D gene (5 bases). CDR1 is KGHSH, CDR2 LQKENI, per germline. V lost 2 bases, J lost 0 bases, and 10 bases lay in between. The CDR3 length is 15 residues. The CDR3: CASSPSGVLNTEAFF. In nucleotides, the CDR3 is TGTGCCAGCTCACCATCGGGGGTCCTGAACACTGAAGCTTTCTTT.

This chain uses TRBV4-2 with TRBJ1-2; the D gene is possibly TRBD1 (6 bases). The V end was cut by 5 bases, the J end by 8 bases, with 21 bases between. The CDR3 is 15 amino acids. Germline V CDR1 and CDR2: LGHNA, YNFKEQ. In DNA, the CDR3 is TGTGCCAGCAGCAGTGGCGGGGGGCACACTATGGGCTACACCTTC. It yields the protein CASSSGGGHTMGYTF.

The chain combines TRBV30 with TRBJ2-7, with 8 nucleotides matching TRBD1. J lost 2 bases, V lost 1 base, and 7 bases had no gene match. In germline, CDR1 is GTSNPN, CDR2 SVGIG (reference sequence). The CDR3 extends over 15 amino acids. The CDR3, as DNA: TGTGCCTGGAGTGACGGACAGGGTTTTCCCTACGAGCAGTACTTC. Its translation is CAWSDGQGFPYEQYF.

This rearrangement joins TRBV15 to TRBJ1-2; D is ambiguous. The V gene lost 0 bases and the J gene lost 8 bases, with 13 bases spanning the gap. The length of the CDR3 is 14 residues. Germline-derived CDR1 and CDR2 are LNHNV and YYDKDF (reference sequence). Here the CDR3 DNA reads TGTGCCACCAGCAGAGATGAGGCCGTCCGGGGCTACACCTTC. It specifies CATSRDEAVRGYTF.

The chain has TRBV7-9 and TRBJ2-7; possible D gene TRBD2, 7 bases. This CDR3 spans 16 amino acids. V dropped 3 bases and J dropped 2 bases, with 17 bases sitting between them. Looked up from germline, CDR1 is SEHNR and CDR2 is FQNEAQ (reference sequence). The CDR3 coding sequence is TGTGCCAGCAGCTTTGTAGGGGGGGCTAAAGCCTACGAGCAGTACTTC. Its protein product is CASSFVGGAKAYEQYF. Based on the CDR3 plus reference TRBV7-9 and TRBJ2-7, the full variable domain is DTGVSQNPRHKITKRGQNVTFRCDPISEHNRLYWYRQTLGQGPEFLTYFQNEAQLEKSRLLSDRFSAERPKGSFSTLEIQRTEQGDSAMYLCASSFVGGAKAYEQYFGPGTRLTVT.

The chain joins TRBV6-6 to TRBJ2-7; unclear D gene. With 0 bases removed from V and 0 bases from J, the gap between germline ends came to 6 bases. This CDR3 region has 14 residues. Looked up from germline, CDR1 is MNHNY and CDR2 is SVGAGI (reference sequence). The CDR3 loop is CASSYSVFSYEQYF. The CDR3 DNA follows: TGTGCCAGCAGTTACTCAGTTTTCTCCTACGAGCAGTACTTC.

This chain links TRBV30 with TRBJ1-4, with 9 nucleotides matching TRBD1. Germline V gives CDR1 GTSNPN, CDR2 SVGIG (reference sequence). This CDR3 spans 15 amino acids. Germline trimming cut 0 bases from V and 6 bases from J; bases unmatched to any gene: 5. The CDR3 DNA is TGTGCCTGGAGTGTGCCGGGACAGGGATATGAAAAACTGTTTTTT. Translating it yields CAWSVPGQGYEKLFF.

The genes are TRBV6-1 and TRBJ1-4; no definite D call. The CDR3 totals 15 residues. Germline loops: CDR1 MNHNS, CDR2 SASEGT. With 0 bases removed from V and 8 bases from J, the gap between germline ends came to 13 bases. For the CDR3, the DNA is TGTGCCAGCAGTGAAGCGGGGAAAGGAAGGGAAAAACTGTTTTTT. Encoded protein: CASSEAGKGREKLFF.

V usage is TRBV14 and J usage is TRBJ1-4, with a tentative D call TRBD1 (5 bases). Trimming removed 8 bases at V and 6 bases at J, with 16 bases between. From germline, CDR1 is SGHDN and CDR2 FVKESK. This CDR3 has 14 residues. This chain's CDR3 is CASQTGTGDEKLFF. Written as DNA, the CDR3 is TGTGCCAGCCAAACTGGGACGGGGGATGAAAAACTGTTTTTT.

The chain is built from TRBV10-2 and TRBJ1-1; D is possibly TRBD1 (5 bases). The ends were cut back, 4 bases at V and 7 bases at J, with 16 bases in the middle. The CDR3 is 14 residues long. Germline CDR1 is WSHSY and CDR2 is SAAADI. The CDR3 sequence is CASSANSGQGEAFF. In nucleotides, the CDR3 is TGCGCCAGCAGTGCCAACAGTGGTCAGGGTGAAGCTTTCTTT.